Listed below are T cell receptor beta chains from one sample, sequenced in a study of blood T cells in healthy people across ages. A single record per CDR3 protein comes from TCRdb applying MiXCR to the 5' RACE reads. Of 790,000 or so distinct CDR3 sequences in the sample, approximately 53% were seen once. The sample taken for sequencing was blood. The receptors stem from a man aged 35 to 55 in good health. CDR3s include the opening cysteine and the closing phenylalanine or tryptophan. The order of the fields is J gene, V gene, D gene, clone size, CDR3 length, CDR3 DNA, CDR3 protein. D genes are given only for firm matches. Size is stated for part of the rows, as once, few or many counts, or as a class when the clone is expanded.

J: TRBJ2-3; V: TRBV20-1; D: TRBD1; size: .; length: 13; DNA: TGCAGTGCAACCGGGACAGGGGTGGATACGCAGTATTTT; CDR3: CSATGTGVDTQYF
J: TRBJ1-2; V: TRBV7-2; D: .; size: .; length: 12; DNA: TGTGCCAGCAGCTTTTCAGACTTTGGCTACACCTTC; CDR3: CASSFSDFGYTF
J: TRBJ1-6; V: TRBV13; D: .; size: once; length: 15; DNA: TGTGCCAGCAGCCCCGGAGAGTCCTATAATTCACCCCTCCACTTT; CDR3: CASSPGESYNSPLHF
J: TRBJ1-1; V: TRBV3-1; D: .; size: .; length: 14; DNA: TGTGCCAGCAGCCTCCCGGGCCTTAACACTGAAGCTTTCTTT; CDR3: CASSLPGLNTEAFF
J: TRBJ2-7; V: TRBV3-1; D: .; size: once; length: 15; DNA: TGTGCCAGCAGCCAAGATGGGGACACCTACAATGAGCAGTACTTC; CDR3: CASSQDGDTYNEQYF
J: TRBJ2-7; V: TRBV29-1; D: .; size: .; length: 16; DNA: TGCAGCGTCCAGCAAGCCCGACGGGGTGTCTCCTACGAGCAGTACTTC; CDR3: CSVQQARRGVSYEQYF
J: TRBJ2-3; V: TRBV11-2; D: TRBD2; size: few; length: 16; DNA: TGTGCCAGCAGCTTCGGACTAGCGGGAGGCACAGATACGCAGTATTTT; CDR3: CASSFGLAGGTDTQYF
J: TRBJ2-3; V: TRBV7-2; D: .; size: .; length: 14; DNA: TGTGCCAGCAGCCCTGGACTGCAATCAGACACGCAGTATTTT; CDR3: CASSPGLQSDTQYF
J: TRBJ1-2; V: TRBV7-2; D: .; size: .; length: 13; DNA: TGTGCCAGCAGCGTAAAGGGAACAGGGGGCTACACCTTC; CDR3: CASSVKGTGGYTF
J: TRBJ1-4; V: TRBV25-1; D: .; size: .; length: 12; DNA: TGTGCCAGCAGTGAAAACCTCGAAAAACTGTTTTTT; CDR3: CASSENLEKLFF
J: TRBJ1-5; V: TRBV24-1; D: .; size: .; length: 12; DNA: TGTGCCACCAGTGATTTCAATCAGCCCCAGCATTTT; CDR3: CATSDFNQPQHF
J: TRBJ1-2; V: TRBV6-1; D: .; size: few; length: 13; DNA: TGTGCCGGCCGGCAGTATCCAGATGATGGCTACACCTTC; CDR3: CAGRQYPDDGYTF
J: TRBJ2-7; V: TRBV13; D: TRBD1; size: .; length: 14; DNA: TGTGCCAGCAGCCAGCAGACAGGGCGGAACGAGCAGTACTTC; CDR3: CASSQQTGRNEQYF
J: TRBJ2-6; V: TRBV5-1; D: TRBD1; size: few; length: 15; DNA: TGCGCCAGCAGCTTGGGGACAGGGTCGGCCAACGTCCTGACTTTC; CDR3: CASSLGTGSANVLTF
J: TRBJ1-5; V: TRBV11-2; D: .; size: .; length: 15; DNA: TGTGCCAGCAGCTTAGGGGACGGAAGCAATCAGCCCCAGCATTTT; CDR3: CASSLGDGSNQPQHF
J: TRBJ2-7; V: TRBV27; D: .; size: few; length: 16; DNA: TGTGCCAGCAGTACCAAAACCGCAGGGTTCTCCTACGAGCAGTACTTC; CDR3: CASSTKTAGFSYEQYF
J: TRBJ1-2; V: TRBV24-1; D: .; size: .; length: 12; DNA: TGTGCCACCAGTGATACCCTCTATGGCTACACCTTC; CDR3: CATSDTLYGYTF
J: TRBJ2-7; V: TRBV14; D: TRBD2; size: many; length: 16; DNA: TGTGCCAGCAGCCAAGTAAGGCTAGCGGGCTACTACGAGCAGTACTTC; CDR3: CASSQVRLAGYYEQYF
J: TRBJ2-7; V: TRBV27; D: TRBD2; size: many; length: 16; DNA: TGTGCCAGCAGTGCCTTCCCTAGCGGACCCTCCTACGAGCAGTACTTC; CDR3: CASSAFPSGPSYEQYF
J: TRBJ2-4; V: TRBV14; D: .; size: few; length: 14; DNA: TGTGCCAGCAGCCAACGCCCGGGGGCGGACATTCAGTACTTC; CDR3: CASSQRPGADIQYF
J: TRBJ1-1; V: TRBV7-8; D: TRBD1; size: .; length: 15; DNA: TGTGCCAGCAGCTTTGGGTGGACAGGGAACACTGAAGCTTTCTTT; CDR3: CASSFGWTGNTEAFF
J: TRBJ2-3; V: TRBV7-2; D: .; size: .; length: 14; DNA: TGTGCCAGCAGCTTAGCCAGGGTAGCAGATACGCAGTATTTT; CDR3: CASSLARVADTQYF
J: TRBJ1-1; V: TRBV12-3/TRBV12-4; D: TRBD1; size: few; length: 13; DNA: TGTGCCAGCAGTTCAACAGGGGGAACTGAAGCTTTCTTT; CDR3: CASSSTGGTEAFF
J: TRBJ1-6; V: TRBV20-1; D: .; size: .; length: 15; DNA: TGCAGTGCTAATATCATGACAAGGGGAAATTCACCCCTCCACTTT; CDR3: CSANIMTRGNSPLHF
J: TRBJ2-3; V: TRBV4-2; D: .; size: few; length: 15; DNA: TGTGCCAGCAGCCAAGAAGACATAAGCACAGATACGCAGTATTTT; CDR3: CASSQEDISTDTQYF
J: TRBJ2-4; V: TRBV6-5; D: .; size: few; length: 13; DNA: TGTGCCAGCAGCCCCGGACTGGAAAACATTCAGTACTTC; CDR3: CASSPGLENIQYF
J: TRBJ2-3; V: TRBV3-1; D: TRBD2; size: .; length: 16; DNA: TGTGCCAGCAGCCCGCGGACTAGCTTTCGAACAGATACGCAGTATTTT; CDR3: CASSPRTSFRTDTQYF
J: TRBJ1-5; V: TRBV7-6; D: TRBD1; size: .; length: 16; DNA: TGTGCCAGCAGCTTAGGTAACAGGGGAAGCAATCAGCCCCAGCATTTT; CDR3: CASSLGNRGSNQPQHF
J: TRBJ2-7; V: TRBV18; D: TRBD1; size: .; length: 14; DNA: TGTGCCAGCTCACGCGGGACAGGGATCTACGAGCAGTACTTC; CDR3: CASSRGTGIYEQYF
J: TRBJ2-7; V: TRBV14; D: TRBD2; size: many; length: 15; DNA: TGTGCCAGCAGCTTTCGGACAGTAGCGGGAGGCGAGCAGTACTTC; CDR3: CASSFRTVAGGEQYF
J: TRBJ1-1; V: TRBV2; D: .; size: .; length: 15; DNA: TGTGCCAGCAGTGATGTCGTGCTAAGAAACACTGAAGCTTTCTTT; CDR3: CASSDVVLRNTEAFF
J: TRBJ2-7; V: TRBV6-5; D: TRBD2; size: few; length: 13; DNA: TGTGCCAGCAGTCGGGGGGAGGGCGACGAGCAGTACTTC; CDR3: CASSRGEGDEQYF
J: TRBJ2-3; V: TRBV3-1; D: .; size: .; length: 14; DNA: TGTGCCAGCAGCGAGGCAGGGGTTTCAGATACGCAGTATTTT; CDR3: CASSEAGVSDTQYF